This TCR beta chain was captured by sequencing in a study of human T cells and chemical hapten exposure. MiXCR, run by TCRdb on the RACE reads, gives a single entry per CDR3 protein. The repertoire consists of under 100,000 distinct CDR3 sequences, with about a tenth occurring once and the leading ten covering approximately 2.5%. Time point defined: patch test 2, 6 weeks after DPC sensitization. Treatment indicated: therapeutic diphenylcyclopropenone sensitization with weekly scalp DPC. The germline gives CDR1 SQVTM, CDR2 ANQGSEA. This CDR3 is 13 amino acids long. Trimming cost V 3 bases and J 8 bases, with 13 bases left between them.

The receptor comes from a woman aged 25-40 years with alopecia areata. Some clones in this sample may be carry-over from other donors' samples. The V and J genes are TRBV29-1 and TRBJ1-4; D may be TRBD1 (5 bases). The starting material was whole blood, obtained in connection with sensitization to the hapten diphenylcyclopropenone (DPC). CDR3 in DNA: TGCAGCGTTGATATGGCGGGACGGGAAAAACTGTTTTTT. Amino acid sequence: CSVDMAGREKLFF.